Given below is one TCR beta chain in context. One entry per CDR3 protein results from TCRdb running MiXCR on the RT-PCR reads. The sample contains some 960,000 distinct CDR3 sequences, under 20% of which appear only once. This specimen comes from a study of patients and donors after allogeneic stem cell transplantation. This CDR3 comprises 17 residues. V lost 5 bases, J lost 0 bases, and 16 bases stayed unmatched. Germline CDR1 reads SQVTM; CDR2 reads ANQGSEA. The sequence was collected from a human donor who was either an allogeneic HSCT recipient or a stem cell or donor lymphocyte infusion donor (not recorded which). It is not recorded whose cells these are; they may come from a transplant donor. Sequencing input: blood, either unsorted or a sorted T cell fraction (not recorded which). The V and J genes are TRBV29-1 and TRBJ2-7; 7 bases match TRBD2. CDR3 sequence reads: CSVRVRAGTSPSYEQYF. In nucleotides, the CDR3 is TGCAGCGTTCGAGTGCGAGCGGGAACCTCTCCCTCCTACGAGCAGTACTTC.